The rows below give T cell receptor beta chains drawn from one sample of a study of neurological immune-mediated disorders. TCRdb fed the 5' RACE reads into MiXCR, producing one record per CDR3 protein. This sample has 45,000 to 50,000 distinct CDR3 sequences, with 20% to 30% found just once. The material sequenced was PBMCs. The receptors stem from a woman in her seventies in good health. Both conserved end residues are part of each CDR3. The order of the fields is clone size, J gene, V gene, D gene, CDR3 DNA, CDR3 protein. The D gene is left open where the match is weak. A row's size may be missing; if present it is once, few, many or a size class.

few | TRBJ2-7 | TRBV2 | NA | TGTGCCAGCAGTGAAGCGGGCAGCGCGAGCTCCTACGAGCAGTACTTC | CASSEAGSASSYEQYF
NA | TRBJ2-7 | TRBV18 | NA | TGTGCCAGCTCACCCGAGGGTCATACGGTATACGAGCAGTACTTC | CASSPEGHTVYEQYF
many | TRBJ1-2 | TRBV11-2 | NA | TGTGCCAGCAGGCGCCTCAGGGGTGACTATGGCTACACCTTC | CASRRLRGDYGYTF
few | TRBJ1-1 | TRBV14 | TRBD1 | TGTGCCAGCAGCCAAAGGACAGGATGGGACACTGAAGCTTTCTTT | CASSQRTGWDTEAFF
NA | TRBJ1-1 | TRBV7-2 | NA | TGTGCCAGCAGCTTCTTAGGGCAGCGGGCTTTCTTT | CASSFLGQRAFF
many | TRBJ1-3 | TRBV5-1 | NA | TGCGCCAGCAGCTTGTGGGCAGGGACTGGAAACACCATATATTTT | CASSLWAGTGNTIYF
NA | TRBJ2-3 | TRBV20-1 | NA | TGCAGTGCGGACTCAGACACAGATACGCAGTATTTT | CSADSDTDTQYF
many | TRBJ1-5 | TRBV5-5 | NA | TGTGCCAGCAGCTCTTCGCCGATTCCTCAGCCCCAGCATTTT | CASSSSPIPQPQHF
many | TRBJ2-1 | TRBV20-1 | NA | TGCAGTGCTAAGACGGACCAATACAATGAGCAGTTCTTC | CSAKTDQYNEQFF
many | TRBJ2-7 | TRBV29-1 | NA | TGCAGCGCATCGGGACAGACCGGGGGCGAGCAGTACTTC | CSASGQTGGEQYF
NA | TRBJ2-3 | TRBV21-1 | NA | TGTGCCAGCAGCAAAGCTGGCAGTAGAGATACGCAGTATTTT | CASSKAGSRDTQYF
many | TRBJ2-5 | TRBV7-9 | NA | TGTGCCAGCAGCTTAGCGAGGGGCAGGCCGGAGACCCAGTACTTC | CASSLARGRPETQYF
many | TRBJ1-1 | TRBV6-1 | TRBD1 | TGTGCCAGCAGTGAATCGACAGGGGAGTGGACTGAAGCTTTCTTT | CASSESTGEWTEAFF
few | TRBJ2-5 | TRBV6-5 | NA | TGTGCCAGCACCGCGGCCGGAGTGGAGACCCAGTACTTC | CASTAAGVETQYF
few | TRBJ2-5 | TRBV5-6 | NA | TGTGCCAGCAGCTTTGGCCCCGAGATGGAGACCCAGTACTTC | CASSFGPEMETQYF
few | TRBJ2-4 | TRBV20-1 | NA | TGCAGTGCTAGTGGGCAACTAAAACTAGCCAAAAACATTCAGTACTTC | CSASGQLKLAKNIQYF
many | TRBJ2-7 | TRBV7-2 | NA | TGTGCCAGCAGCTTAGAGGGGCGAGACTACGAGCAGTACTTC | CASSLEGRDYEQYF
many | TRBJ1-3 | TRBV4-1 | NA | TGCGCCAGCAGCCAAGATCTAAGCACTGGAAACACCATATATTTT | CASSQDLSTGNTIYF
many | TRBJ2-1 | TRBV6-2/TRBV6-3 | TRBD1 | TGTGCCAGCAGGAGGACAGGGGGCAATGAGCAGTTCTTC | CASRRTGGNEQFF
many | TRBJ1-4 | TRBV5-1 | NA | TGCGCCAGCAGCTCGCCCGACATCAAAAAATTGTTTTTT | CASSSPDIKKLFF
NA | TRBJ2-7 | TRBV5-1 | TRBD2 | TGCGCCAGCTGCTATAGCGGGGGGGCGAACGAGCAGTACTTC | CASCYSGGANEQYF
few | TRBJ2-1 | TRBV12-3/TRBV12-4 | TRBD2 | TGTGCCAGCAGTTTACCAGTATCAACGGGGAGGGGAGGCTACAATGAGCAGTTCTTC | CASSLPVSTGRGGYNEQFF
many | TRBJ1-1 | TRBV12-3/TRBV12-4 | NA | TGTGCCAGCGGAGGGTCGGGGGTAAGGGAAGCTTTCTTT | CASGGSGVREAFF
many | TRBJ2-5 | TRBV20-1 | NA | TGCAGTGTCCCCCCGGACAGCGGAGGGGGGACCCAGTACTTC | CSVPPDSGGGTQYF
many | TRBJ2-3 | TRBV6-1 | NA | TGTGCCAGCAGTGAACGTGGGACAGATACGCAGTATTTT | CASSERGTDTQYF
many | TRBJ2-1 | TRBV12-3/TRBV12-4 | NA | TGTGCCAGCAGTTTAGGGGGCGGGCCCAATGAGCAGTTCTTC | CASSLGGGPNEQFF
many | TRBJ2-2 | TRBV6-5 | NA | TGTGCCAGCAGTTCTAGGGAATTCCCCGGGGAGCTGTTTTTT | CASSSREFPGELFF
NA | TRBJ2-3 | TRBV29-1 | NA | TGCAGCGTTGATCTCACACTTTCACAAGATACGCAGTATTTT | CSVDLTLSQDTQYF
many | TRBJ2-1 | TRBV18 | NA | TGTGCCAGCTCACCCGGGACGTACAATGAGCAGTTCTTC | CASSPGTYNEQFF
many | TRBJ2-7 | TRBV4-1 | TRBD2 | TGCGCCAGCAGCCATGGACTAGCGGGACCCTACGAGCAGTACTTC | CASSHGLAGPYEQYF
many | TRBJ2-7 | TRBV4-1 | NA | TGCGCCAGCAGCCAAGCCGCCACCTCCTACGAGCAGTACTTC | CASSQAATSYEQYF
NA | TRBJ1-5 | TRBV10-3 | NA | TGTGCCACCCAGGGACTGATCCTCTCCGGTCAGCCCCAGCATTTT | CATQGLILSGQPQHF
NA | TRBJ2-3 | TRBV27 | NA | TGTGCCAGCAGTTTACAAGGGACTGCGTCAGATACGCAGTATTTT | CASSLQGTASDTQYF
NA | TRBJ2-7 | TRBV7-2 | NA | TGTGCCAGCAGCCCTCGGTGGGGGGACGAGCAGTACTTC | CASSPRWGDEQYF
many | TRBJ2-1 | TRBV5-1 | TRBD2 | TGCGCCAGCAGCTTGGGGGTAGCGGGAGCCTACAATGAGCAGTTCTTC | CASSLGVAGAYNEQFF
many | TRBJ2-3 | TRBV7-2 | NA | TGTGCCAGCAGCTCTGGGAACCTCTTAGCAGATACGCAGTATTTT | CASSSGNLLADTQYF
NA | TRBJ2-2 | TRBV6-2/TRBV6-3 | NA | TGTGCCAGCAGTTACACCTCTGACCGGGGCACCGGGGAGCTGTTTTTT | CASSYTSDRGTGELFF